This is a list of T cell receptor beta chains from one sample in a study of beta chain features in type 1 diabetes. Profiling relied on immunoSEQ multiplex PCR, and the TCRdb table lists in-frame clones only, not all of them. The table shows around 250,000 clones, with approximately 13% occurring only once. The sequencing sample was made of naive CD4+ T cells from blood. The source is a man aged 30 to 45 with type 1 diabetes. Each CDR3 is given with its conserved first and last residue. A D gene is named only where the DNA matches it firmly. Clone size is stated in some rows and not others, as once, few, many or a class when expanded.

V,D,J,size,DNA,CDR3
TRBV7-2,NA,TRBJ2-5,few,TGTGCCAGCAGCTTAAGTAAGGGGCAAGAGACCCAGTACTTC,CASSLSKGQETQYF
TRBV5-1,TRBD2,TRBJ2-3,NA,TGCGCCAGCAGCCTAGGGACTACCCAACGAGATACGCAGTATTTT,CASSLGTTQRDTQYF
TRBV2,TRBD2,TRBJ2-5,few,TGTGCCACTCGGACTAGCGGGAACCAAGAGACCCAGTACTTC,CATRTSGNQETQYF
TRBV7-9,NA,TRBJ1-1,NA,TGTGCCAGCAGCTTGAAAGATGCAGACACTGAAGCTTTCTTT,CASSLKDADTEAFF
TRBV6-6,TRBD2,TRBJ2-3,NA,TGTGCCAGCAGTTACCTAGCGGGAACCACAGATACGCAGTATTTT,CASSYLAGTTDTQYF
TRBV4-1,TRBD2,TRBJ2-3,NA,TGCGCCAGCAGCCCGACAGAACTAGCGGGAACAGATACGCAGTATTTT,CASSPTELAGTDTQYF
TRBV6-6,NA,TRBJ1-5,few,TGTGCCAGCAGCCCGACAAGTAGCAATCAGCCCCAGCATTTT,CASSPTSSNQPQHF
TRBV13,NA,TRBJ2-7,NA,TGTGCCAGCAGCTTAGCAGGGTTCGCGTACGAGCAGTACTTC,CASSLAGFAYEQYF
TRBV5-1,TRBD1,TRBJ1-1,few,TGCGCCAGCAGCCTACGACAGGGGGCCACTGAAGCTTTCTTT,CASSLRQGATEAFF
TRBV6-7,TRBD1,TRBJ1-2,NA,TGTGCCAGCAGTTACTTGCGACAGGGGAGATATGGCTACACCTTC,CASSYLRQGRYGYTF
TRBV29-1,NA,TRBJ1-1,NA,TGCAGCGTTGATCTGGGGGCGAATACTGAAGCTTTCTTT,CSVDLGANTEAFF
TRBV5-1,TRBD1,TRBJ1-5,few,TGCGCCAGCAGCCCCGGACAGGCCCACAGCAATCAGCCCCAGCATTTT,CASSPGQAHSNQPQHF
TRBV28,NA,TRBJ1-1,few,TGTGCCAGCAGTTTGAGGGCTCTGAACACTGAAGCTTTCTTT,CASSLRALNTEAFF
TRBV11-2,NA,TRBJ2-1,NA,TGTGCCAGCAGCTTAGTGGGACGGGGGGAGCAGTTCTTC,CASSLVGRGEQFF
TRBV27,TRBD1,TRBJ2-1,few,TGTGCCAGCAACCGGGACAGGGGGTACAATGAGCAGTTCTTC,CASNRDRGYNEQFF
TRBV30,TRBD1,TRBJ2-7,NA,TGTGCCTGGAACACCGGGACAGGGGGCCCCTACGAGCAGTACTTC,CAWNTGTGGPYEQYF
TRBV7-2,NA,TRBJ2-6,few,TGTGCCAGCAGCTTGGTACCGGGAGCTCTATCTGGGGCCAACGTCCTGACTTTC,CASSLVPGALSGANVLTF
TRBV5-1,TRBD1,TRBJ1-1,few,TGCGCCAGCAGCCCCGGGACAGGGTCGGCTTTCTTT,CASSPGTGSAFF
TRBV7-9,NA,TRBJ2-3,few,TGTGCCAGCAGCCCGAGAGGGGGAACAGGGCATTTT,CASSPRGGTGHF
TRBV2,NA,TRBJ2-7,NA,TGTGCCATTGGGAGGAGCTCCTACGAGCAGTACTTC,CAIGRSSYEQYF
TRBV19,TRBD2,TRBJ2-2,few,TGTGCCAGTACTGGACTAGCGTCGAACACCGGGGAGCTGTTTTTT,CASTGLASNTGELFF
TRBV5-1,NA,TRBJ2-1,NA,TGCGCCAGCAGCAGCTGGGACTCCCCGGTGTTCAATGAGCAGTTCTTC,CASSSWDSPVFNEQFF
TRBV15,NA,TRBJ1-1,few,TGTGCCACCAGCAGAACGCCCGCGACAGACAACACTGAAGCTTTCTTT,CATSRTPATDNTEAFF
TRBV7-9,NA,TRBJ2-5,few,TGTGCCAGCAGCTCCGAGGGGGGGACCATGTACCAAGAGACCCAGTACTTC,CASSSEGGTMYQETQYF
TRBV25-1,NA,TRBJ2-7,few,TGTGCCAGCAGGACTCAGGGGGGTTACGAGCAGTACTTC,CASRTQGGYEQYF
TRBV4-2,NA,TRBJ2-7,NA,TGTGCCAGCAGCCAAGGTCCGGGAGAGGCCTACGAGCAGTACTTC,CASSQGPGEAYEQYF
TRBV19,NA,TRBJ1-4,few,TGTGCCAGTAGTATGGCGGGTGAAAAACTGTTTTTT,CASSMAGEKLFF
TRBV9,NA,TRBJ2-7,NA,TGTGCCAGCAGCGTAGATGCGGGGAGCTCCTACGAGCAGTACTTC,CASSVDAGSSYEQYF
TRBV11-2,TRBD2,TRBJ2-1,NA,TGTGCCAGCAGCGCGGGACTAGCGGGAAACAATGAGCAGTTCTTC,CASSAGLAGNNEQFF
TRBV11-1,NA,TRBJ2-5,NA,TGTGCCAGCAGCTCGGGGGACAGCCGTCAAGAGACCCAGTACTTC,CASSSGDSRQETQYF
TRBV5-1,NA,TRBJ2-1,few,TGCGCCAGCAGCTTGGGGTCTAGAGGGCGAGGGAGTGAGCAGTTCTTC,CASSLGSRGRGSEQFF
TRBV29-1,TRBD2,TRBJ2-3,NA,TGCAGCGCCGGACTAGCGGGGGCCTTCACAGATACGCAGTATTTT,CSAGLAGAFTDTQYF
TRBV13,TRBD2,TRBJ2-5,few,TGTGCCAGCAGCCGAAGACTAGCGGGGCCCCAAGAGACCCAGTACTTC,CASSRRLAGPQETQYF
TRBV18,NA,TRBJ1-5,few,TGTGCCAGCTCTCTGGTGGGGCACAATCAGCCCCAGCATTTT,CASSLVGHNQPQHF
TRBV19,TRBD1,TRBJ2-7,few,TGTGCCAGTAGTAGCACCGGGACAGGGTTCTACGAGCAGTACTTC,CASSSTGTGFYEQYF
TRBV6-6,NA,TRBJ1-1,few,TGTGCCAGCCGAGAGGTGAACACTGAAGCTTTCTTT,CASREVNTEAFF
TRBV6-6,NA,TRBJ1-2,NA,TGTGCCAGCACCACGGGAAACTATGGCTACACCTTC,CASTTGNYGYTF
TRBV18,TRBD1,TRBJ2-3,few,TGTGCCAGCTCACTACAAGGACAGGTGGGAGATACGCAGTATTTT,CASSLQGQVGDTQYF
TRBV7-9,TRBD2,TRBJ2-2,NA,TGTGCCGGCAAGTCCGGGAGGCAGGGGAACACCGGGGAGCTGTTTTTT,CAGKSGRQGNTGELFF
TRBV6-6,TRBD1,TRBJ1-2,few,TGTGCCAGCAGTCTCGGACAGGCCTATGGCTACACCTTC,CASSLGQAYGYTF
TRBV2,TRBD1,TRBJ1-1,once,TGTGCCAGCAGCCAAGCAGGGGGCACGTACTCTGAAGCTTTCTTT,CASSQAGGTYSEAFF
TRBV9,NA,TRBJ1-4,NA,TGTGCCAGCAGCGAAGCACCCTTTGCAACTAATGAAAAACTGTTTTTT,CASSEAPFATNEKLFF
TRBV6-1,NA,TRBJ2-5,NA,TGTGCCAGCAGTGAATTAGGGGAACCGGAGACCCAGTACTTC,CASSELGEPETQYF
TRBV12-5,TRBD1,TRBJ2-7,NA,TGTGCTAGTGGATCCGGGCAGGGGGCCGGATACGAGCAGTACTTC,CASGSGQGAGYEQYF